This passage covers 16 T cell receptor beta chains from one sample sequenced in a study of T cell repertoires in cytomegalovirus infection. MiXCR was run by TCRdb on the reads, yielding one entry per CDR3 protein. The sample contains about 530,000 distinct CDR3 sequences, more than 25% of which appear only once. The sample comprised PBMCs. These TCRs come from a human donor in good health (CMV status not recorded). Some clones in this sample may be carry-over from other donors' samples.

V and J are TRBV20-1 and TRBJ2-6; 13 nucleotides line up with TRBD2. Germline CDR1 reads DFQATT; CDR2 reads SNEGSKA (reference sequence). Trimming removed 3 bases from V and 13 bases from J; junction bases left unmatched: 6. The CDR3 length is 14 residues. CDR3 region: CSASGLAGARVLTF. DNA for the CDR3: TGCAGTGCTAGCGGACTAGCGGGAGCCCGGGTCCTGACTTTC.

V and J are TRBV4-3 and TRBJ1-5, with D tentatively TRBD1 (5 bases). Germline values: CDR1 LGHNA, CDR2 YSLEER. Between the trimmed V and J ends, which lost 3 bases and 1 base, there was a span of 7 bases. The CDR3 has 14 amino acids. The CDR3 sequence: CASSHTGSNQPQHF. In nucleotides, the CDR3 is TGCGCCAGCAGCCATACAGGCAGCAATCAGCCCCAGCATTTT.

This clonotype came up a few times. The rearrangement joins TRBV7-9 to TRBJ2-3; unclear D gene. Germline lookup yields CDR1 SEHNR and CDR2 FQNEAQ (reference sequence). V was trimmed by 4 bases and J by 3 bases, leaving 11 bases between them. CDR3 size: 14 residues. CDR3 in DNA: TGTGCCAGCAGCTCCCCCCCGGAGACAGATACGCAGTATTTT. Residues: CASSSPPETDTQYF. Combining the CDR3 with reference TRBV7-9 and TRBJ2-3 gives the whole variable domain DTGVSQNPRHKITKRGQNVTFRCDPISEHNRLYWYRQTLGQGPEFLTYFQNEAQLEKSRLLSDRFSAERPKGSFSTLEIQRTEQGDSAMYLCASSSPPETDTQYFGPGTRLTVL.

The chain carries TRBV6-2 or TRBV6-3 and TRBJ2-7, with 8 bases identical to TRBD1. Germline-derived CDR1 and CDR2 are MNHEY and SVGEGT. This CDR3 contains 14 residues. Trimming removed 8 bases from V and 4 bases from J; junction bases left unmatched: 10. The CDR3 is CASGLRTGIYEQYF. CDR3 nucleotide sequence: TGTGCCAGCGGACTTAGGACAGGGATATACGAGCAGTACTTC.

This clonotype has a count of ten or more. This sequence joins TRBV19 and TRBJ2-1; 8 nucleotides agree with TRBD1. The germline CDR1 and CDR2 sequences are LNHDA and SQIVND (reference sequence). The CDR3 is 15 amino acids. Trimming at V came to 3 bases and at J to 3 bases, leaving 4 bases not matched to a gene. CDR3 in amino acids: CASSIYRGDYNEQFF. Written as DNA, the CDR3 is TGTGCCAGTAGTATTTACAGGGGGGACTACAATGAGCAGTTCTTC.

The V call is TRBV29-1, the J call TRBJ2-7, with D possibly TRBD1 on 5 matching bases. V was cut by 4 bases and J by 0 bases, with 19 bases left in between. CDR1 and CDR2 (germline): SQVTM, ANQGSEA. The CDR3 covers 16 residues. The DNA of the CDR3 is TGCAGCGTTGTGTTAGGCAGGGTCCGGAGCTCCTACGAGCAGTACGTC. Translated: CSVVLGRVRSSYEQYV.

V usage is TRBV15 and J usage is TRBJ2-1; the match to TRBD2 covers 13 bases. J lost 0 bases, V lost 0 bases, and 5 bases had no gene match. The germline V gene has CDR1 LNHNV and CDR2 YYDKDF (reference sequence). The CDR3 contains 19 residues. The CDR3 is CATSREAWTSGSSYNEQFF. In DNA form, the CDR3 reads TGTGCCACCAGCAGAGAAGCTTGGACTAGCGGGAGCTCCTACAATGAGCAGTTCTTC.

This clonotype was counted only a few times. This rearrangement joins TRBV7-9 to TRBJ2-3; 10 bases agree with TRBD2. J lost 3 bases, V lost 2 bases, and 2 bases had no gene match. Per germline, CDR1 SEHNR and CDR2 FQNEAQ (reference sequence). The CDR3 spans 15 residues. In nucleotides, the CDR3 is TGTGCCAGCAGCTTACCACTAGCGGGAACAGATACGCAGTATTTT. It yields the protein CASSLPLAGTDTQYF.

The V gene is TRBV10-3, the J gene TRBJ1-1, with D possibly TRBD1 on 5 matching bases. The CDR3 runs 14 residues. Looked up from germline, CDR1 is ENHRY and CDR2 is SYGVKD. The germline V and J ends were trimmed by 7 bases and 4 bases, with 16 bases remaining between them. In nucleotides, the CDR3 is TGTGCCATCAACTCAGGAACAGGCCTCACTGAAGCTTTCTTT. Translation gives CAINSGTGLTEAFF.

This clonotype was seen more than once but under ten times. CDR3 sequence: CASRPDSTVYEQYF. CDR3 nucleotide sequence: TGTGCCAGCCGACCGGACAGTACCGTCTACGAGCAGTACTTC. V and J are TRBV10-3 and TRBJ2-7; D possibly corresponds to TRBD1 (6 bases). The CDR3 has 14 amino acids. Deletions cut 10 bases from V and 3 bases from J, with 19 bases between. Germline V gene data show CDR1 as ENHRY and CDR2 as SYGVKD.

This clonotype was seen more than once but under ten times. The chain recombines TRBV7-8 with TRBJ2-1; 9 bases are a match to TRBD2. Germline V gene data show CDR1 as SGHVS and CDR2 as FQNEAQ. V shed 3 bases and J 1 base; nucleotides not matched to a gene: 16. This CDR3 has 20 amino acids. The CDR3 region is CASSLGRTSAPGGSYNEQFF. CDR3 DNA sequence: TGTGCCAGCAGCTTGGGACGGACTAGCGCCCCGGGTGGGTCCTACAATGAGCAGTTCTTC. The variable domain in full, with the rest retrieved from reference TRBV7-8 and TRBJ2-1, is GAGVSQSPRYKVAKRGQDVALRCDPISGHVSLFWYQQALGQGPEFLTYFQNEAQLDKSGLPSDRFFAERPEGSVSTLKIQRTQQEDSAVYLCASSLGRTSAPGGSYNEQFFGPGTRLTVL.

This sequence joins TRBV7-3 and TRBJ2-1, with D possibly being TRBD2 (6 bases). CDR1 SGHTA and CDR2 FQGTGA come from the germline V gene. Trimming removed 1 base at V and 9 bases at J, with 16 bases between. This CDR3 contains 15 residues. CDR3 amino acids: CASSLSGTVSSEQFF. CDR3 in DNA: TGTGCCAGCAGCTTAAGCGGGACGGTTAGTAGTGAGCAGTTCTTC.

The sample holds a few counts of this clonotype. The chain recombines TRBV28 with TRBJ2-1; perhaps TRBD1 as D (6 bases). With 1 base removed from V and 12 bases from J, the gap between germline ends came to 16 bases. This CDR3 has 14 amino acids. CDR1 and CDR2 (germline): MDHEN, SYDVKM. Here the CDR3 DNA reads TGTGCCAGCAGTTTATCACTGCCTATAGGGGGGCAGTTCTTC. This translates into CASSLSLPIGGQFF.

The table lists this clonotype with a few counts. The chain carries TRBV28 and TRBJ2-7, with 7 bases matching TRBD1. V lost 8 bases to trimming and J lost 0 bases; unmatched junction nucleotides: 10. Germline lookup yields CDR1 MDHEN and CDR2 SYDVKM. This CDR3 is 15 amino acids long. For the CDR3, the DNA is TGTGCCAGCCAGACCGGGACAGCGACCTCCTACGAGCAGTACTTC. The encoded protein is CASQTGTATSYEQYF.

The V gene is TRBV28, the J gene TRBJ1-5; D possibly corresponds to TRBD1 (6 bases). The CDR3 spans 18 residues. The V gene lost 8 bases and the J gene lost 0 bases, with 23 bases spanning the gap. Per germline, CDR1 MDHEN and CDR2 SYDVKM. This CDR3 reads CASGLPGGRGHSNQPQHF. CDR3 nucleotide sequence: TGTGCCAGCGGGCTCCCGGGAGGGAGGGGACATAGCAATCAGCCCCAGCATTTT.

This clonotype was detected only a few times. The chain uses TRBV6-2 or TRBV6-3 and TRBJ2-2, with 15 positions matching TRBD2. CDR3 size: 19 residues. The trim removed 4 bases at V and 7 bases at J, leaving 13 bases unmatched. CDR1 and CDR2 (germline): MNHEY, SVGEGT. DNA of the CDR3: TGTGCCAGCAGTTCGATCATATGGACTAGCGGGAGGGCCGGCGGGGAGCTGTTTTTT. Protein sequence: CASSSIIWTSGRAGGELFF.